The 27 T cell receptor beta chains reported below all come from one sample, sequenced in a study of blood T cell repertoires in COVID-19. Assay used: immunoSEQ multiplex PCR; TCRdb lists only in-frame clones, some missing. This sample has more than 70,000 clones, with 86% found just once. The material sequenced was peripheral blood. The receptors shown here come from an elderly man with active or convalescent COVID-19.

The rearrangement joins TRBV4-2 to TRBJ2-5; possibly TRBD1 for D (6 bases). The length of the CDR3 is 15 residues. CDR1 is LGHNA and CDR2 is YNFKEQ in the germline V gene. Trimming took off 2 bases at V and 1 base at J, with 11 bases between the two ends. The CDR3 nucleotides are TGTGCCAGCAGCCAACTACAGGGAACCCAAGAGACCCAGTACTTC. Translating gives CASSQLQGTQETQYF.

This clone was picked up a small number of times. This chain uses TRBV11-3 with TRBJ1-1; no clear D gene. V lost 1 base and J 1 base, leaving 7 bases between the germline ends. Germline V lookup: CDR1 SGHNT, CDR2 YENEEA. The CDR3 is made up of 14 amino acids. In nucleotides, the CDR3 is TGTGCCAGCAGCTTAGGTGCAGGGAACACTGAAGCTTTCTTT. Encoded protein: CASSLGAGNTEAFF.

The gene calls are TRBV30 and TRBJ1-6; TRBD1 is a possible D gene (6 bases). Germline loops: CDR1 GTSNPN, CDR2 SVGIG (reference sequence). This CDR3 region has 17 residues. Trimming pared 1 base from V and 3 bases from J, leaving 16 bases between. The CDR3 sequence is CAWSAPQQGFYNSPLHF. The CDR3 DNA reads as TGTGCCTGGAGTGCACCCCAGCAGGGGTTCTATAATTCACCCCTCCACTTT.

The J gene is TRBJ2-6, the V gene TRBV6-1; 8 bases match TRBD2. The CDR3 loop spans 16 amino acids. V shed 4 bases, J shed 3 bases, and the junction held 5 bases outside the gene matches. Germline CDR1 is MNHNS and CDR2 is SASEGT. CDR3 DNA sequence: TGTGCCAGCAGTGTGACTAGCGTCGGTGGGGCCAACGTCCTGACTTTC. It translates to CASSVTSVGGANVLTF.

This rearrangement joins TRBV6-2 or TRBV6-3 to TRBJ2-1; 9 nucleotides align to TRBD2. Unmatched junction bases numbered 22, after V lost 2 bases and J lost 8 bases. Germline CDR1 reads MNHEY; CDR2 reads SVGEGT. The CDR3 consists of 20 residues. CDR3 DNA: TGTGCCAGCAGTTACCCCCGGGCAGGGGCCTATCTAGCGGGAACGGATGAGCAGTTCTTC. This encodes CASSYPRAGAYLAGTDEQFF.

This rearrangement joins TRBV2 to TRBJ2-1, with 8 bases that match TRBD2. With 5 bases clipped from V and 10 bases from J, the junction kept 10 bases outside the gene matches. CDR3 length: 14 residues. The germline V gene has CDR1 SNHLY and CDR2 FYNNEI. In nucleotides, the CDR3 is TGTGCCAGCAGTCAACTAGCGGCCGGCGGGGAGCAGTTCTTC. Encoded protein: CASSQLAAGGEQFF.

The chain combines TRBV10-3 with TRBJ1-1; tentatively, D is TRBD1 (6 bases). V was shortened by 10 bases and J by 1 base, with 13 bases between the two germline ends. Germline CDR1 reads ENHRY; CDR2 reads SYGVKD. This CDR3 comprises 13 residues. The CDR3 DNA sequence: TGTGCCACCGTATCACAGGGGAACACTGAAGCTTTCTTT. Protein sequence: CATVSQGNTEAFF.

J is TRBJ2-1 and V is TRBV5-1; 8 positions match TRBD2. This CDR3 contains 14 residues. The germline V gene has CDR1 SGHRS and CDR2 YFSETQ. Losses at the gene ends were 4 bases for V and 6 bases for J; bases not matched to a gene: 6. CDR3 sequence: CASSPGLVTNEQFF. DNA of the CDR3: TGCGCCAGCAGCCCGGGACTAGTTACCAATGAGCAGTTCTTC.

V is TRBV24-1 and J is TRBJ2-7; D not certain. The V gene's germline CDR1 is KGHDR and CDR2 SFDVKD. V lost 3 bases, J lost 7 bases, and 6 bases lay in between. The CDR3 is 11 amino acids. CDR3 in amino acids: CATSDGLEQYF. The DNA of the CDR3 is TGTGCCACCAGTGATGGGCTGGAGCAGTACTTC.

This chain links TRBV5-1 with TRBJ1-2, with 8 bases identical to TRBD1. The germline V gene has CDR1 SGHRS and CDR2 YFSETQ. V shed 4 bases, J shed 8 bases, and the junction held 7 bases outside the gene matches. The length of the CDR3 is 13 residues. The CDR3 region has the DNA TGCGCCAGCAGCGGAGACAGGGGCGCGGGCTACACCTTC. It yields the protein CASSGDRGAGYTF. The full variable domain, its missing parts supplied by reference TRBV5-1 and TRBJ1-2, is KAGVTQTPRYLIKTRGQQVTLSCSPISGHRSVSWYQQTPGQGLQFLFEYFSETQRNKGNFPGRFSGRQFSNSRSEMNVSTLELGDSALYLCASSGDRGAGYTFGSGTRLTVV.

The chain uses TRBV2 and TRBJ2-7; 8 nucleotides match TRBD1. The germline V gene has CDR1 SNHLY and CDR2 FYNNEI. The trim removed 6 bases at V and 0 bases at J, leaving 4 bases unmatched. The CDR3 spans 14 residues. CDR3 loop: CASRGDRSSYEQYF. The CDR3 DNA sequence: TGTGCCAGCAGGGGGGACAGGAGCTCCTACGAGCAGTACTTC.

The V gene is TRBV30, the J gene TRBJ2-7; 9 bases match TRBD1. The CDR3 spans 14 residues. The germline V gene encodes CDR1 GTSNPN and CDR2 SVGIG (reference sequence). J lost 4 bases, V lost 7 bases, and 11 bases had no gene match. This chain's CDR3 is CASTPGTGFYEQYF. For the CDR3, the DNA is TGTGCCTCAACTCCCGGGACAGGGTTTTACGAGCAGTACTTC.

The rearrangement joins TRBV4-2 to TRBJ1-1, with no clear D. From germline, CDR1 is LGHNA and CDR2 YNFKEQ. Deletions cut 6 bases from V and 5 bases from J, with 10 bases between. The CDR3 sequence is 12 residues long. CDR3 in DNA: TGTGCCAGCAGTCAGGACTATACTGAAGCTTTCTTT. The encoded protein is CASSQDYTEAFF.

V is TRBV5-1 and J is TRBJ2-7; 8 nucleotides agree with TRBD1. The germline CDR1 and CDR2 sequences are SGHRS and YFSETQ. V shed 1 base, J shed 7 bases, and the junction held 7 bases outside the gene matches. This CDR3 region has 14 residues. The CDR3 here is CASSLRQGRNEQYF. The CDR3 coding sequence is TGCGCCAGCAGCTTGAGACAGGGGAGGAATGAGCAGTACTTC.

The chain links TRBV2 to TRBJ2-7; 7 bases align to TRBD2. This CDR3 has 14 residues. Germline CDR1 SNHLY, CDR2 FYNNEI. The J segment lost 6 bases and the V segment lost 6 bases, leaving 11 bases of the junction unmatched. The CDR3 bases are TGTGCCAGCAGCCCTCGGTGGGCTAGCGGCGAGCAGTACTTC. Its protein product is CASSPRWASGEQYF.

This clone was detected only a few times. Without the conserved terminal phenylalanine or tryptophan, this CDR3 likely stems from a read error. No DNA is shown, since the ends of the CDR3 on it are uncertain; the CDR3 is the one TCRdb lists. The chain couples TRBV10-3 to TRBJ2-7; TRBD1 is the table's D call and was not checked against the DNA. With termini counted, the CDR3 has 12 amino acids. Germline V gives CDR1 ENHRY, CDR2 SYGVKD. The CDR3 loop reads CAISAGTGPTIY.

This chain uses TRBV10-3 with TRBJ2-1; D may be TRBD1 (6 bases). The CDR3 extends over 13 amino acids. Deletions cut 2 bases from V and 8 bases from J, with 10 bases between. Germline lookup yields CDR1 ENHRY and CDR2 SYGVKD. CDR3: CAISEVQGYEQFF. The CDR3 DNA follows: TGTGCCATCAGTGAGGTACAGGGCTATGAGCAGTTCTTC.

The rearrangement uses TRBV7-2 and TRBJ2-1, with TRBD2 matching 11 bases. The J segment lost 9 bases and the V segment lost 1 base, leaving 5 bases of the junction unmatched. The CDR3 length is 15 residues. Germline V gene lookup returns CDR1 SGHTA and CDR2 FQGNSA. The CDR3 DNA sequence: TGTGCCAGCAGCTTAGATAGCGGGAGGGCCGTTGAGCAGTTCTTC. Protein product: CASSLDSGRAVEQFF.

The sample holds a few counts of this clone. The chain has TRBV9 and TRBJ2-3, with TRBD2 matching over 10 bases. Trimming removed 0 bases from V and 0 bases from J; junction bases left unmatched: 13. The CDR3 sequence is 20 residues long. The germline V gene encodes CDR1 SGDLS and CDR2 YYNGEE. The CDR3 protein is CASSVGPGSIAGGSTDTQYF. In nucleotides, the CDR3 is TGTGCCAGCAGCGTAGGCCCCGGTTCCATAGCGGGAGGTAGCACAGATACGCAGTATTTT.

The count of this clone is one. The CDR3 bases are TGTGCCAGCAGCCGCAAACAGGGCACCGGGGAGCTGTTTTTT. The encoded protein is CASSRKQGTGELFF. V usage is TRBV4-2 and J usage is TRBJ2-2; D perhaps matches TRBD1 (6 bases). Deletions cut 4 bases from V and 4 bases from J, with 10 bases between. Germline CDR1 is LGHNA and CDR2 is YNFKEQ. This CDR3 spans 14 amino acids.

The chain employs TRBV18 and TRBJ2-2; D may be TRBD2 (5 bases). Trimming took off 3 bases at V and 0 bases at J, with 11 bases between the two ends. Germline V lookup: CDR1 KGHSH, CDR2 LQKENI. The CDR3 has 16 amino acids. The CDR3 loop reads CASSPWSGANTGELFF. The CDR3 DNA follows: TGTGCCAGCTCACCCTGGAGCGGAGCGAACACCGGGGAGCTGTTTTTT.

The chain is built from TRBV27 and TRBJ2-1; D is possibly TRBD2 (5 bases). The CDR3 covers 16 residues. Trimming shortened V by 2 bases and J by 1 base, and 12 bases separated the two germline ends. Germline CDR1 and CDR2: MNHEY and SMNVEV (reference sequence). The DNA of the CDR3 is TGTGCCAGCAGTTTAAGAGGGAACCCTTCCTACAATGAGCAGTTCTTC. This sequence encodes CASSLRGNPSYNEQFF.

This clone was recorded a few times. The DNA for the CDR3 is TGTGCCAGCAGTTCCGGGACAGTCTCTGCGCAGTACTTC. This sequence encodes CASSSGTVSAQYF. The J gene is TRBJ2-7, the V gene TRBV11-3, with 7 bases fitting TRBD1. Trimming took 6 bases from V and 9 from J; bases not matched to a gene: 11. The CDR3 sequence is 13 residues long. CDR1 and CDR2 (germline): SGHNT, YENEEA.

The rearrangement links TRBV2 to TRBJ1-2, with no clear D. V was clipped by 5 bases and J by 6 bases, with 13 bases between them. CDR3 size: 13 residues. The germline gives CDR1 SNHLY, CDR2 FYNNEI. The CDR3 is CASSTEADNGYTF. The CDR3 bases are TGTGCCAGCAGTACCGAAGCTGATAATGGCTACACCTTC.

The V gene is TRBV2, the J gene TRBJ1-1, with 9 bases fitting TRBD1. There are 15 residues in the CDR3. V was clipped by 6 bases and J by 4 bases; unmatched bases: 9. Per germline, CDR1 SNHLY and CDR2 FYNNEI. CDR3 sequence (DNA): TGTGCCAGCAGGGGATTACAGGGGGCGGGCACTGAAGCTTTCTTT. This codes for CASRGLQGAGTEAFF.

V and J are TRBV28 and TRBJ2-7, with 10 positions matching TRBD2. Per the germline V gene, CDR1 is MDHEN and CDR2 is SYDVKM. The CDR3 has 17 amino acids. With 8 bases clipped from V and 0 bases from J, the junction kept 13 bases outside the gene matches. The CDR3 sequence is CASRPASGRQYSYEQYF. The CDR3 DNA is TGTGCCAGCCGTCCGGCTAGCGGGAGACAATACTCCTACGAGCAGTACTTC. The full variable domain, with the rest looked up from reference TRBV28 and TRBJ2-7, is DVKVTQSSRYLVKRTGEKVFLECVQDMDHENMFWYRQDPGLGLRLIYFSYDVKMKEKGDIPEGYSVSREKKERFSLILESASTNQTSMYLCASRPASGRQYSYEQYFGPGTRLTVT.

The chain employs TRBV5-1 and TRBJ2-7; 14 positions match TRBD2. CDR1 is SGHRS, CDR2 YFSETQ, per germline. The CDR3 contains 16 residues. The V gene end was trimmed by 4 bases and the J gene end by 6 bases; junction bases not matched to a gene: 9. Here the CDR3 DNA reads TGCGCCAGCAGCGGGGAGGGACTAGCGGGAGTTGGCGAGCAGTACTTC. Translated, it gives CASSGEGLAGVGEQYF.